This T cell receptor (beta chain) was captured in a study of blood T cell repertoires in COVID-19. About the study: Sites in the United States, Italy and Spain provided acute and convalescent COVID-19 samples.

The CDR3 has 16 residues. The V and J ends lost 4 bases and 1 base, in that order; junction bases with no gene match: 7. Germline V gene lookup returns CDR1 SGHRS and CDR2 YFSETQ. Original methodology: Amplifying reference gene primers gave estimates of nucleated cell counts. The method was immunoSEQ multiplex PCR; TCRdb's version includes in-frame clones alone and lacks a portion of them. That table furnishes V, J and clone size, whereas the DNA furnished D and trimming. The table shows some 250,000 clones, with about 86% occurring only once. The TCR sequence derives from a woman in her thirties or forties with acute COVID-19. The chain recombines TRBV5-1 with TRBJ2-7; 11 bases are shared with TRBD1. Sequenced input: PBMCs or T cells enriched from blood (not recorded which). For the CDR3, the DNA is TGCGCCAGCAGCGGCCTCGGGACAGGGGGTTCCTACGAGCAGTACTTC. Protein: CASSGLGTGGSYEQYF.